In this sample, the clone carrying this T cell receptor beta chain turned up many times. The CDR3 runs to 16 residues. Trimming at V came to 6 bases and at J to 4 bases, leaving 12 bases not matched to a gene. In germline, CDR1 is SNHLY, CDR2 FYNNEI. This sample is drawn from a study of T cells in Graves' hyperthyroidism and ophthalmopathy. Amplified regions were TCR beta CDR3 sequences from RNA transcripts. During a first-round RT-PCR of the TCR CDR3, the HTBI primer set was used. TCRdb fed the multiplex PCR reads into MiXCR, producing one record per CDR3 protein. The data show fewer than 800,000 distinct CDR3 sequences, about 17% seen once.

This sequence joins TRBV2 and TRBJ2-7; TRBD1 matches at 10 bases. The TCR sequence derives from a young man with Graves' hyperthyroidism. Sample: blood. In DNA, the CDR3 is TGTGCCAGCAGGGTTACCGGGACAGGGGATGGGTACGAGCAGTACTTC. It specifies CASRVTGTGDGYEQYF. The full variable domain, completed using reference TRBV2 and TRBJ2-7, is EPEVTQTPSHQVTQMGQEVILRCVPISNHLYFYWYRQILGQKVEFLVSFYNNEISEKSEIFDDQFSVERPDGSNFTLKIRSTKLEDSAMYFCASRVTGTGDGYEQYFGPGTRLTVT.